The 30 T cell receptor beta chains given below trace back to one sample, sequenced in a study of immune heterogeneity within non-small cell lung tumors (dated by TCRdb to between 2018 and 2020). Genomic DNA extracted from bulk tumor tissue served as TCR template, with about 0.65 ug gDNA amplified per sample. During surgery, multiple biopsies were taken from each primary tumor, with sampling sites spaced as far apart as possible within the tumor mass. The study cohort was described as untreated and was composed of newly diagnosed NSCLC cases undergoing curative surgery. The reads were generated on a HiSeq X Ten. The TCR beta CDR3 region was amplified with a multiplex PCR system whose first round of approximately 10 cycles used 32 V-gene forward primers and 13 J-gene reverse primers. TCRdb redid the processing of the public reads, applying fastp at Q25 and MiXCR, and retained in-frame beta chains. Every entry covers one CDR3 protein and lists the most common genes and DNA from its rows. This sample holds approximately 3,000 distinct CDR3 sequences; roughly 21% were observed only once. 15% to 20% of the sample is in the top ten clones.

Sequenced sample: lung tumor tissue. These TCRs come from a man between 60 and 75 years old with non-small cell lung cancer.

For this clonotype: This sequence may be a read error, since a much larger clone differs from it by one base. The conserved phenylalanine or tryptophan normally closing the CDR3 is absent here, so this likely arose from a read error. This chain connects TRBV20-1 to TRBJ2-5; D may be TRBD1 (6 bases). The germline gives CDR1 DFQATT, CDR2 SNEGSKA (reference sequence). The length of the CDR3 is 12 residues. Trimming took 3 bases from V and 4 from J, leaving 9 bases between them. DNA of the CDR3: TGCAGTGCTAGGTCAGGGGTAGAGACCCAGTACTTA. This sequence encodes CSARSGVETQYL.

This clonotype was recorded a few times. With a much larger clone just one base away, this may be a read error. The chain is built from TRBV18 and TRBJ2-7; tentatively, D is TRBD1 or TRBD2 (5 bases each). Germline V lookup: CDR1 KGHSH, CDR2 LQKENI. Trimming cost V 2 bases and J 6 bases, with 11 bases left between them. The CDR3 is 13 residues long. The CDR3 DNA reads as TGTGCCAGCTCACCATTGGGGGTCGGCGAGCAGTACTTC. Translation gives CASSPLGVGEQYF.

The V and J genes are TRBV5-4 and TRBJ2-3; 10 nucleotides line up with TRBD1. The CDR3 consists of 19 residues. V gave up 5 bases and J gave up 0 bases; unmatched junction bases: 15. Per germline, CDR1 SGHNT and CDR2 YYREEE (reference sequence). CDR3 bases: TGTGCCAGCAGGTCGGGACAGGGGAATGTAATTAGGAGCACAGATACGCAGTATTTT. This sequence encodes CASRSGQGNVIRSTDTQYF.

A remark on this clonotype: This could be a read error, since a much larger clone is one nucleotide away. This chain connects TRBV28 to TRBJ1-5; a weak D match, TRBD1 (5 bases). Germline assignment: CDR1 MDHEN and CDR2 SYDVKM. Trimming shortened V by 5 bases and J by 2 bases, and 10 bases separated the two germline ends. The CDR3 totals 14 residues. The CDR3 here is CASSEQVGNQPQHF. CDR3 nucleotides: TGTGCCAGCAGTGAACAGGTGGGCAATCAGCCCCAGCATTTT.

The chain combines TRBV3-1 with TRBJ2-3; D remains ambiguous. CDR3 length equals 16 residues. Per germline, CDR1 LGHDT and CDR2 YNNKEL (reference sequence). Trimming pared 0 bases from V and 1 base from J, leaving 11 bases between. CDR3 in amino acids: CASSQERWKGTDTQYF. As DNA, the CDR3 is TGTGCCAGCAGCCAAGAACGGTGGAAAGGCACAGATACGCAGTATTTT.

In its sample, this clonotype is medium-sized. This chain uses TRBV7-6 with TRBJ1-1; D is unclear. The germline V and J ends were trimmed by 5 bases and 0 bases, with 10 bases remaining between them. The germline gives CDR1 SGHVS, CDR2 FNYEAQ. The length of the CDR3 is 14 residues. Here the CDR3 DNA reads TGTGCCAGCAGCCCACAGCCGTTGAACACTGAAGCTTTCTTT. Amino acids: CASSPQPLNTEAFF.

With respect to this clonotype: A much larger clone differs from this one at a single base, so this may be a read error. V gene TRBV6-6 combines with J gene TRBJ1-1, with D possibly matching TRBD1 (6 bases). The CDR3 loop spans 10 amino acids. In germline, CDR1 is MNHNY, CDR2 SVGAGI (reference sequence). CDR3 protein: CASGVTESFF. DNA of the CDR3: TGTGCTTCAGGGGTCACTGAATCTTTCTTT.

By sample share, this clonotype is medium-sized. The chain carries TRBV28 and TRBJ1-5; TRBD1 is a possible D gene (5 bases). The CDR3 is made up of 16 amino acids. Germline CDR1 and CDR2: MDHEN and SYDVKM. The V end was cut by 3 bases, the J end by 0 bases, with 12 bases between. The CDR3 region is CASSFPGQGSNQPQHF. In DNA form, the CDR3 reads TGTGCCAGCAGTTTCCCCGGACAAGGTAGCAATCAGCCCCAGCATTTT.

This clonotype counts as medium-sized. V usage is TRBV7-8 and J usage is TRBJ1-5; D is unclear. Looked up from germline, CDR1 is SGHVS and CDR2 is FQNEAQ. The V gene lost 5 bases and the J gene lost 3 bases, with 8 bases spanning the gap. This CDR3 comprises 13 residues. In nucleotides, the CDR3 is TGTGCCAGCAGCCAAGGGCTCAATCAGCCCCAGCATTTT. Protein sequence: CASSQGLNQPQHF.

By share, this clonotype counts as medium-sized. The CDR3 DNA is TGCAGTGCTAGGCAGGGGGACAGGGCGTCGGAAGCTTTCTTT. Translating it yields CSARQGDRASEAFF. The rearrangement links TRBV20-1 to TRBJ1-1, with TRBD1 matching over 9 bases. CDR1 and CDR2 (germline): DFQATT, SNEGSKA (reference sequence). Trimming cost V 3 bases and J 8 bases; bases outside gene matches: 10. The CDR3 totals 14 residues.

This clonotype turned up a few times. One end of the junction is discordant with germline, which a read error may explain. V is TRBV11-2 and J is TRBJ1-5, with 7 bases lining up with TRBD1. The CDR3 runs 13 residues. The germline gives CDR1 SGHAT, CDR2 FQNNGV. This CDR3 reads CAGSRQGDQPQHF. CDR3 DNA sequence: TGTGCCGGCAGCCGTCAGGGGGACCAGCCCCAGCATTTT.

This clonotype counts as large. The CDR3 bases are TGTGCCAGCAGCTTAACGAGGGGATTTGGCAATGAGCAGTTCTTC. This translates into CASSLTRGFGNEQFF. J is TRBJ2-1 and V is TRBV7-3, with D perhaps being TRBD1 or TRBD2 (5 bases each). The V gene lost 0 bases and the J gene lost 6 bases, with 12 bases spanning the gap. The CDR3 is made up of 15 amino acids. The germline V gene encodes CDR1 SGHTA and CDR2 FQGTGA.

The gene calls are TRBV6-5 and TRBJ1-5; tentative D call: TRBD1 (5 bases). V was pared by 2 bases and J by 5 bases, with 22 bases between. Germline V gene sequence: CDR1 MNHEY, CDR2 SVGAGI. There are 18 residues in the CDR3. The CDR3, as DNA: TGTGCCAGCAGTTACCCCGTGGGGGACGGTGACAGCGATCAGCCCCAGCATTTT. It translates to CASSYPVGDGDSDQPQHF.

In its sample, this clonotype is medium-sized (0.01 to 0.1%). This chain uses TRBV18 with TRBJ1-4; a weak D match, TRBD1 (6 bases). The length of the CDR3 is 13 residues. V was pared by 5 bases and J by 8 bases, with 12 bases between. Per germline, CDR1 KGHSH and CDR2 LQKENI. The CDR3 spells CASSGGAEEKLFF. The CDR3 DNA follows: TGTGCCAGCTCAGGGGGGGCTGAAGAAAAACTGTTTTTT.

The rearrangement uses TRBV20-1 and TRBJ2-5; D may be TRBD2 (5 bases). V lost 5 bases to trimming and J lost 3 bases, with 19 bases between them. The CDR3 extends over 15 amino acids. Germline V lookup: CDR1 DFQATT, CDR2 SNEGSKA (reference sequence). The CDR3, as DNA: TGCAGTGCTGGGAGTTTTGGGCTCCCCAAAGAGACCCAGTACTTC. This codes for CSAGSFGLPKETQYF.

This clonotype qualifies as medium-sized. V gene TRBV6-1 combines with J gene TRBJ1-5, with unresolved D. Germline-derived CDR1 and CDR2 are MNHNS and SASEGT. The germline V and J ends were trimmed by 7 bases and 7 bases, with 11 bases remaining between them. The CDR3 is 12 residues long. CDR3 loop: CASNEGKQPQHF. As DNA, the CDR3 is TGTGCCAGCAACGAGGGAAAACAGCCCCAGCATTTT.

Sample share makes this clonotype medium-sized (0.01 to 0.1%). The rearrangement joins TRBV2 to TRBJ1-1; D might be TRBD1 (5 bases). The CDR3 sequence is 14 residues long. Germline V gene sequence: CDR1 SNHLY, CDR2 FYNNEI. V was clipped by 4 bases and J by 9 bases, with 18 bases between them. CDR3 loop: CASSGTNWGAQAFF. The CDR3 coding sequence is TGTGCCAGCAGTGGGACGAACTGGGGCGCCCAAGCTTTCTTT.

This clonotype is labeled as medium-sized. The chain has TRBV29-1 and TRBJ1-2; weak D call: TRBD1 (6 bases). This CDR3 spans 13 amino acids. The germline V gene has CDR1 SQVTM and CDR2 ANQGSEA. Trimming removed 4 bases from V and 5 bases from J, with 14 bases in between. The CDR3 DNA reads TGCAGCGTTGGGGGGCAGGGTGTTTATGGCTACACCTTC. Translated: CSVGGQGVYGYTF. The whole variable domain, filled in from reference TRBV29-1 and TRBJ1-2, reads SAVISQKPSRDICQRGTSLTIQCQVDSQVTMMFWYRQQPGQSLTLIATANQGSEATYESGFVIDKFPISRPNLTFSTLTVSNMSPEDSSIYLCSVGGQGVYGYTFGSGTRLTVV.

This clonotype ranks as large. The rearrangement joins TRBV9 to TRBJ2-3; D is uncertain. V lost 0 bases, J lost 2 bases, and 13 bases lay in between. Germline CDR1 is SGDLS and CDR2 is YYNGEE. This CDR3 has 16 amino acids. This CDR3 reads CASSVGPQRPTDTQYF. CDR3 in DNA: TGTGCCAGCAGCGTAGGGCCTCAGCGTCCCACAGATACGCAGTATTTT.

For this clonotype: This may be a read error, as it is one base from a much larger clone. The V call is TRBV5-1, the J call TRBJ2-1; 8 positions agree with TRBD2. The V gene's germline CDR1 is SGHRS and CDR2 YFSETQ. CDR3 size: 14 residues. The CDR3, as DNA: TGCGCCAGCAGCTTGGGAACTAGCGGAGATGAGCGGTTCTTC. Amino acids: CASSLGTSGDERFF.

This clonotype is medium-sized (0.01 to 0.1%) by share. The chain employs TRBV20-1 and TRBJ2-7; 10 bases line up with TRBD2. V lost 5 bases and J lost 7; bases outside the gene matches: 8. The CDR3 contains 13 residues. The germline CDR1 and CDR2 sequences are DFQATT and SNEGSKA (reference sequence). This CDR3 is CSAGSGGFGEQYF. In DNA, the CDR3 is TGCAGTGCTGGTAGCGGGGGGTTTGGGGAGCAGTACTTC.

The chain joins TRBV5-5 to TRBJ2-7; D remains ambiguous. The germline V gene has CDR1 SGHKS and CDR2 YYEKEE (reference sequence). The CDR3 extends over 11 amino acids. Trimming removed 2 bases at V and 0 bases at J, with 0 bases between. CDR3 region: CASSFSYEQYF. In nucleotides, the CDR3 is TGTGCCAGCAGCTTCTCCTACGAGCAGTACTTC. The whole variable domain, filled in from reference TRBV5-5 and TRBJ2-7, reads DAGVTQSPTHLIKTRGQQVTLRCSPISGHKSVSWYQQVLGQGPQFIFQYYEKEERGRGNFPDRFSARQFPNYSSELNVNALLLGDSALYLCASSFSYEQYFGPGTRLTVT.

By share, this clonotype counts as large (0.1 to 1%). This chain connects TRBV2 to TRBJ2-1; D is unresolved. V gave up 9 bases and J gave up 8 bases, with 14 bases separating them. The CDR3 consists of 12 residues. Germline loops: CDR1 SNHLY, CDR2 FYNNEI. The CDR3 bases are TGTGCCAGTCGCCCTTTGGGTGATGAGCAGTTCTTC. Translation: CASRPLGDEQFF.

The chain joins TRBV6-2 or TRBV6-3 to TRBJ1-6; D is unresolved. CDR1 is MNHEY, CDR2 SVGEGT, per germline. There are 12 residues in the CDR3. Trimming stripped 1 base from V and 19 bases from J, with 14 bases between. CDR3 in amino acids: CASSYLNSPPHF. The CDR3 DNA reads TGTGCCAGCAGTTACTTGAATTCACCCCCACACTTT.

By share of the sample, this clonotype is medium-sized. This sequence joins TRBV27 and TRBJ1-1; no clear D gene. The germline V gene encodes CDR1 MNHEY and CDR2 SMNVEV (reference sequence). The CDR3 runs 11 residues. The V end was cut by 7 bases, the J end by 10 bases, with 13 bases between. The CDR3 loop reads CASILFNRAFF. The DNA of the CDR3 is TGTGCCAGCATCCTTTTTAATCGAGCTTTCTTT.

Points on this clonotype: An end of the junction does not agree with germline; a read error may underlie this. The chain is built from TRBV6-1 and TRBJ1-2; D is unresolved. Germline V gene lookup returns CDR1 MNHNS and CDR2 SASEGT. This CDR3 spans 17 amino acids. CDR3 in amino acids: CAIGEGTMPESWYVYTF. The CDR3 nucleotides read TGTGCCATCGGTGAGGGAACCATGCCAGAAAGTTGGTATGTCTACACCTTC.

This clonotype was observed a few times. A much bigger clone sits one base away, suggesting this may be a read error. The chain couples TRBV19 to TRBJ2-1; tentative D call: TRBD1 (6 bases). The CDR3 extends over 15 amino acids. V was shortened by 4 bases and J by 3 bases, with 13 bases between the two germline ends. Germline V lookup: CDR1 LNHDA, CDR2 SQIVND (reference sequence). The CDR3 DNA sequence: TGTGCCAGTAGTAGCCGGTCAGGGGACTACAATGAGCAGTTCTTC. Residues: CASSSRSGDYNEQFF. Using reference TRBV19 and TRBJ2-1 for the parts outside the CDR3, the full variable domain is DGGITQSPKYLFRKEGQNVTLSCEQNLNHDAMYWYRQDPGQGLRLIYYSQIVNDFQKGDIAEGYSVSREKKESFPLTVTSAQKNPTAFYLCASSSRSGDYNEQFFGPGTRLTVL.

Ten or more counts support this clonotype. At one end, the junction sequence differs from germline, possibly due to a read error. The rearrangement uses TRBV20-1 and TRBJ2-5; D possibly corresponds to TRBD1 (6 bases). This CDR3 is built from 16 residues. Germline V CDR1 and CDR2: DFQATT, SNEGSKA (reference sequence). DNA for the CDR3: TGCAGTACTAGACCAGCTTGGGGGCCAGGGCAAGAGACCCAGTACTTC. Its translation is CSTRPAWGPGQETQYF.

This clonotype rates as medium-sized. V and J are TRBV4-2 and TRBJ1-2; maybe TRBD1 (5 bases). V lost 2 bases, J lost 4 bases, and 14 bases lay in between. The CDR3 totals 15 residues. CDR1 LGHNA and CDR2 YNFKEQ come from the germline V gene. The CDR3 nucleotides read TGTGCCAGCAGCCAAATGGAGGGGTTCCGCTATGGCTACACCTTC. This gives the protein CASSQMEGFRYGYTF.

This clonotype is medium-sized by share. This sequence joins TRBV19 and TRBJ1-5; D is undetermined. Germline CDR1 reads LNHDA; CDR2 reads SQIVND (reference sequence). This CDR3 is 15 amino acids long. The V end lost 3 bases, the J end lost 0 bases, and 9 bases lay between the germline ends. This chain's CDR3 is CASSILTDSNQPQHF. In DNA form, the CDR3 reads TGTGCCAGTAGTATCTTAACAGATAGCAATCAGCCCCAGCATTTT.